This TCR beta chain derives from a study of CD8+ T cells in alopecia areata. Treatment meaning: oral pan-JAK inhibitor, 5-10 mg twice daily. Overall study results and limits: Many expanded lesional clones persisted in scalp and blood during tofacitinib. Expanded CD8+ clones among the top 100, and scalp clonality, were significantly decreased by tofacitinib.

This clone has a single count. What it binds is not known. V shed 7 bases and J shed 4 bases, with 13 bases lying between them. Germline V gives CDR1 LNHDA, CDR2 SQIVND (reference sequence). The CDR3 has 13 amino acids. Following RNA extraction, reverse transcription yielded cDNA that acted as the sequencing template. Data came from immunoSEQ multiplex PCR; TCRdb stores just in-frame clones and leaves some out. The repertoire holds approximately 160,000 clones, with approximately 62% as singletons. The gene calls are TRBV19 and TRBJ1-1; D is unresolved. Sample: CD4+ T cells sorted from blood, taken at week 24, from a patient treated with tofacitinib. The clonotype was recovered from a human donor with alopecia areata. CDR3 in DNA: TGTGCCAGTACCCTACCACAGAGCACTGAAGCTTTCTTT. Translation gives CASTLPQSTEAFF.